A single TCR beta chain is shown here with its context. Germline V gene sequence: CDR1 MNHEY, CDR2 SVGAGI. The CDR3 spans 15 residues. Deletions cut 6 bases from V and 2 bases from J, with 13 bases between. The data were obtained in a study of blood T cell repertoires in COVID-19. Study background: Spain, Italy and the United States supplied samples that represented acute and convalescent COVID-19. Sources were T cells, B-cell-depleted T cells, or PBMCs; the material itself was cDNA or gDNA.

Original processing notes: Reference gene primer amplification gave estimated nucleated cell counts. Clones were read by immunoSEQ multiplex PCR, and TCRdb kept only the in-frame ones, dropping some. V, J and clone size were drawn from that table, and D and trimming were deduced from the DNA. This table holds some 150,000 clones, approximately 81% found once. This chain joins TRBV6-5 and TRBJ2-2; tentative D call: TRBD1 (6 bases). Sequencing was performed on peripheral blood. The sequence was obtained from a man in his forties or fifties with acute or convalescent COVID-19. In DNA, the CDR3 is TGTGCCAGCAGCCGCGGACAGCTAAACACCGGGGAGCTGTTTTTT. It specifies CASSRGQLNTGELFF.